Listed below are T cell receptor beta chains from one sample, sequenced in a study of blood T cell repertoires in COVID-19. Data came from immunoSEQ multiplex PCR; TCRdb stores just in-frame clones and leaves some out. The sample contains over 200,000 clones, 81% of which appear only once. Sequenced input: PBMCs or T cells enriched from blood (not recorded which). These receptors were collected from a woman in her forties or fifties with acute COVID-19. Both conserved end residues are trimmed from each CDR3.

V	J	CDR3
TRBV12-3/TRBV12-4	TRBJ2-3	ASRLISGDTQY
TRBV7-2	TRBJ1-2	ASSRMTGGKDGYT
TRBV28	TRBJ1-4	ASSLVGGREKLF
TRBV19	TRBJ1-5	ASSIGEPANQPQH
TRBV5-1	TRBJ2-5	ASSLDAGGKTQY
TRBV11-1	TRBJ1-2	ASSLSESYGYT
TRBV28	TRBJ1-1	ASSSRTGGTEAF
TRBV4-3	TRBJ1-3	ASSSWGGGGNTIY
TRBV6-2/TRBV6-3	TRBJ2-7	ASSRDRGLYEQY
TRBV18	TRBJ2-7	ASSISYGQGAYEQY
TRBV5-1	TRBJ1-2	ASSPGTGGEWGYT
TRBV27	TRBJ2-6	ASSQRGPGQGTTGANVLT
TRBV2	TRBJ1-2	ASSLDNLYGYT